This T cell receptor (beta chain) appears in the sequencing data of a study of blood T cell repertoires in COVID-19. Study-wide background: Collection of acute and convalescent COVID-19 samples took place in the United States, Italy and Spain. The analysed material was cDNA or gDNA that came from T cells, B-cell-depleted T cells, or PBMCs.

In the source study's methods: Amplified reference gene primers provided the basis for estimating nucleated cell counts. Here immunoSEQ multiplex PCR was the method, and the copy in TCRdb shows in-frame clones only, minus some. V, J and clone size are taken as reported in that table, and D and trimming were inferred from the DNA itself. The table lists about 170,000 clones, around 84% of them singletons. The CDR3 sequence is 15 residues long. V shed 6 bases and J shed 4 bases, with 15 bases lying between them. In germline, CDR1 is SNHLY, CDR2 FYNNEI. The chain uses TRBV2 and TRBJ2-2; tentatively, D is TRBD2 (6 bases). Input material: peripheral blood. This clonotype was sampled from a man aged 45-65 years with active or convalescent COVID-19. In DNA, the CDR3 is TGTGCCAGCAGAGGGCGGGGCCAACCCACCGGGGAGCTGTTTTTT. This gives the protein CASRGRGQPTGELFF.